Shown below are 12 T cell receptor beta chains from a single sample sequenced in a study of T cells in Graves' hyperthyroidism and ophthalmopathy. Amplification yielded TCR beta CDR3 regions, with RNA transcripts as the source. First-round RT-PCR of the TCR CDR3 relied on the HTBI primer set. In TCRdb, the multiplex PCR reads were re-called with MiXCR into one record per CDR3 protein. The sample has about 770,000 distinct CDR3 sequences; around 20% are singletons. Sequencing was performed on blood. These receptors were obtained from a woman aged 45 to 65 with Graves' hyperthyroidism that later progressed to Graves' ophthalmopathy.

This clonotype was found a few times. The chain recombines TRBV15 with TRBJ1-4; D is possibly TRBD1 (5 bases). The V gene lost 1 base and the J gene lost 7 bases, with 16 bases spanning the gap. Germline assignment: CDR1 LNHNV and CDR2 YYDKDF (reference sequence). The CDR3 covers 16 residues. For the CDR3, the DNA is TGTGCCACCAGCAGAGCGGGGGGAAGTTCGAGTGAAAAACTGTTTTTT. Encoded protein: CATSRAGGSSSEKLFF. Supplemented by reference TRBV15 and TRBJ1-4, the full variable domain reads DAMVIQNPRYQVTQFGKPVTLSCSQTLNHNVMYWYQQKSSQAPKLLFHYYDKDFNNEADTPDNFQSRRPNTSFCFLDIRSPGLGDTAMYLCATSRAGGSSSEKLFFGSGTQLSVL.

The chain combines TRBV6-1 with TRBJ2-5; 10 bases agree with TRBD1. The junction had 6 bases not matched to a gene; V was cut back by 5 bases and J by 0 bases. CDR3 length: 16 residues. Germline CDR1 reads MNHNS; CDR2 reads SASEGT. The DNA for the CDR3 is TGTGCCAGCAGTTCTCGGACAGGGGGTCACCAAGAGACCCAGTACTTC. Residues: CASSSRTGGHQETQYF.

A few counts support this clonotype. The chain is built from TRBV12-3 or TRBV12-4 and TRBJ2-2; 7 nucleotides align to TRBD1. V lost 3 bases, J lost 2 bases, and 3 bases stayed unmatched. CDR3 length equals 15 residues. CDR3: CASSFHRGNTGELFF. Here the CDR3 DNA reads TGTGCCAGCAGTTTCCACAGGGGTAACACCGGGGAGCTGTTTTTT.

This clonotype showed up many times. V and J are TRBV12-3 or TRBV12-4 and TRBJ2-1, with TRBD2 matching 10 bases. With 2 bases clipped from V and 5 bases from J, the junction kept 6 bases outside the gene matches. This CDR3 contains 16 residues. The CDR3 DNA reads as TGTGCCAGCAGTTTATTCCTAGCGGGGGAAAACAATGAGCAGTTCTTC. Amino acid sequence: CASSLFLAGENNEQFF.

The rearrangement links TRBV5-1 to TRBJ1-3; no reliable D call. Looked up from germline, CDR1 is SGHRS and CDR2 is YFSETQ. Trimming left V 3 bases short and J 0 bases short, with 10 bases between. The CDR3 loop spans 15 amino acids. DNA of the CDR3: TGCGCCAGCAGCTCGTCGGGCCCCTCTGGAAACACCATATATTTT. Its translation is CASSSSGPSGNTIYF.

The chain is built from TRBV29-1 and TRBJ2-7; D may be TRBD1 or TRBD2 (5 bases each). Deletions cut 6 bases from V and 0 bases from J, with 18 bases between. This CDR3 has 15 amino acids. Germline V lookup: CDR1 SQVTM, CDR2 ANQGSEA. As DNA, the CDR3 is TGCAGCGTATTGGGTAGGGCAGGGAGCTCCTACGAGCAGTACTTC. This gives the protein CSVLGRAGSSYEQYF.

In this sample, this clonotype turned up many times. The V and J genes are TRBV2 and TRBJ1-5; 9 bases align to TRBD1. The germline gives CDR1 SNHLY, CDR2 FYNNEI. With 6 bases clipped from V and 4 bases from J, the junction kept 7 bases outside the gene matches. The CDR3 has 15 residues. CDR3 DNA: TGTGCCAGCAGCTACACCGGGACAGGGAATCAGCCCCAGCATTTT. Protein product: CASSYTGTGNQPQHF.

The rearrangement joins TRBV12-3 or TRBV12-4 to TRBJ1-6, with TRBD1 matching 9 bases. CDR3 length: 15 residues. The ends lost 6 bases at V and 6 bases at J; junction bases unmatched: 6. CDR3 sequence reads: CASRKQGASNSPLHF. The CDR3 DNA is TGTGCCAGCAGAAAACAGGGGGCTAGTAATTCACCCCTCCACTTT.

Ten or more counts support this clonotype. The chain employs TRBV20-1 and TRBJ1-6, with a possible D match to TRBD1 (5 bases). The CDR3 contains 15 residues. With 0 bases removed from V and 7 bases from J, the gap between germline ends came to 13 bases. Per germline, CDR1 DFQATT and CDR2 SNEGSKA (reference sequence). In DNA form, the CDR3 reads TGCAGTGCTAGAGATCGGGGGGTAGACAATTCACCCCTCCACTTT. This translates into CSARDRGVDNSPLHF.

A few counts support this clonotype. The chain carries TRBV6-2 or TRBV6-3 and TRBJ1-4; D uncertain. The V and J ends lost 2 bases and 8 bases respectively, with 21 bases between them. The CDR3 contains 17 residues. Germline CDR1 and CDR2: MNHEY and SVGEGT. For the CDR3, the DNA is TGTGCCAGCAGTTACCTATACCGTCGGCGGGCGGGGGAAAAACTGTTTTTT. Amino acids: CASSYLYRRRAGEKLFF.

The chain is built from TRBV11-2 and TRBJ2-5; TRBD1 agrees at 9 bases. The CDR3 totals 14 residues. V lost 5 bases, J lost 5 bases, and 6 bases stayed unmatched. The germline V gene has CDR1 SGHAT and CDR2 FQNNGV. The DNA of the CDR3 is TGTGCCAGCAGCCCGAGGGACAGGGATGAGACCCAGTACTTC. The encoded protein is CASSPRDRDETQYF.

This clonotype has just a few counts. The chain employs TRBV29-1 and TRBJ1-4, with D possibly being TRBD1 (6 bases). In germline, CDR1 is SQVTM, CDR2 ANQGSEA. Trimming pared 4 bases from V and 5 bases from J, leaving 17 bases between. The CDR3 is 15 amino acids. CDR3 nucleotides: TGCAGCGTTGGAGGGGGTTTTGCGGAGAATGAAAAACTGTTTTTT. Residues: CSVGGGFAENEKLFF.